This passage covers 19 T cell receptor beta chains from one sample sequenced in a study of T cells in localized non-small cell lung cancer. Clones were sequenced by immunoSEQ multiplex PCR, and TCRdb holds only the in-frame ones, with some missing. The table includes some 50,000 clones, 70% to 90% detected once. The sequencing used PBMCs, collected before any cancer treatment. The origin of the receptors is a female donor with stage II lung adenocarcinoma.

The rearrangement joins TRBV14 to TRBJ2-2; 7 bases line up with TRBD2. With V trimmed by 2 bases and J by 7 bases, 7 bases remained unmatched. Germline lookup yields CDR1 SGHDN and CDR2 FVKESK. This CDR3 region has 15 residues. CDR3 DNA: TGTGCCAGCAGCCAAAAAAGCGGGGCCGGCGGGGAGCTGTTTTTT. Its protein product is CASSQKSGAGGELFF.

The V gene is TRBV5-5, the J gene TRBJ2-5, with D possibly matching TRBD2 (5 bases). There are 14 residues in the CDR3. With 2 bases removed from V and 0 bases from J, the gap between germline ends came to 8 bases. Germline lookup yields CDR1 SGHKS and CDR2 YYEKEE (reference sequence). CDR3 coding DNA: TGTGCCAGCAGCTTTTATAGCGACCAAGAGACCCAGTACTTC. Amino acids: CASSFYSDQETQYF.

The CDR3 bases are TGTGCCAGCAGTGTTCGGACAGGGGGGCTTGGAAACACCATATATTTT. Amino acids: CASSVRTGGLGNTIYF. The V call is TRBV2, the J call TRBJ1-3; 10 positions match TRBD1. Trimming took 4 bases from V and 3 from J; bases not matched to a gene: 6. This CDR3 has 16 residues. CDR1 and CDR2 (germline): SNHLY, FYNNEI.

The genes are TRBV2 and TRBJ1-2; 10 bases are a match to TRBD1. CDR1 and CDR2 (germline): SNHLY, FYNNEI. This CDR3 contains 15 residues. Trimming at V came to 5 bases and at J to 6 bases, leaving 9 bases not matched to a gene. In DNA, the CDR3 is TGTGCCAGCAGTCAAAGACAGGGGGCGGCGGATGGCTACACCTTC. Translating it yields CASSQRQGAADGYTF.

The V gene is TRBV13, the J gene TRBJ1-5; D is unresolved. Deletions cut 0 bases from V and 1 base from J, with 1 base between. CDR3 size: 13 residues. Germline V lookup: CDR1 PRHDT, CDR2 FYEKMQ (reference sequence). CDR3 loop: CASSLGSNQPQHF. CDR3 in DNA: TGTGCCAGCAGCTTAGGCAGCAATCAGCCCCAGCATTTT.

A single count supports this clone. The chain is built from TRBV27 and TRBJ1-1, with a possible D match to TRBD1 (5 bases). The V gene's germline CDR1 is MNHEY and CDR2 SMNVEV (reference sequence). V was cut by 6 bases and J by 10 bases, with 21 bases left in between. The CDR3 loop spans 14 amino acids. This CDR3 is CASSGHTDTSTAFF. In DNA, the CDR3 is TGTGCCAGCAGCGGACATACGGACACCTCAACAGCTTTCTTT.

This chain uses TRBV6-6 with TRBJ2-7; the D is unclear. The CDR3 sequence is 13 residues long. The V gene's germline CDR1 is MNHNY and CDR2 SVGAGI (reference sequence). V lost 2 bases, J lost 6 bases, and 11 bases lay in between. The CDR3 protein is CASSYPYSGEQYF. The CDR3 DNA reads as TGTGCCAGCAGTTACCCCTACTCTGGCGAGCAGTACTTC.

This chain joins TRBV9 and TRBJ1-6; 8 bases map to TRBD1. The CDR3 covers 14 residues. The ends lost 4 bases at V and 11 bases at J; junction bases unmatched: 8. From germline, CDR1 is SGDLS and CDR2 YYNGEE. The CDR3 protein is CASSLTGTGAPLHF. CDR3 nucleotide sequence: TGTGCCAGCAGCCTAACCGGGACAGGAGCACCCCTCCACTTT.

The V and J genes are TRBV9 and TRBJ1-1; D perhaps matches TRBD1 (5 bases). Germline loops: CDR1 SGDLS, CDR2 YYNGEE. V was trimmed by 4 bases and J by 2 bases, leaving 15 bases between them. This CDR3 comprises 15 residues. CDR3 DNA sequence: TGTGCCAGCAGCTTTGGGGACGGAATCAACACTGAAGCTTTCTTT. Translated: CASSFGDGINTEAFF. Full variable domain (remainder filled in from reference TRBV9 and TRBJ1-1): DSGVTQTPKHLITATGQRVTLRCSPRSGDLSVYWYQQSLDQGLQFLIQYYNGEERAKGNILERFSAQQFPDLHSELNLSSLELGDSALYFCASSFGDGINTEAFFGQGTRLTVV.

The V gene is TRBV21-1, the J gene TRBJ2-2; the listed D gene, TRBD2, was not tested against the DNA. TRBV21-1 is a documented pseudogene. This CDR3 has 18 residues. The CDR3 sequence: CASSRSGLVPSNTGELFF. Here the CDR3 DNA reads TGTGCCAGCAGCCGAAGCGGGCTAGTCCCCTCGAACACCGGGGAGCTGTTTTTT.

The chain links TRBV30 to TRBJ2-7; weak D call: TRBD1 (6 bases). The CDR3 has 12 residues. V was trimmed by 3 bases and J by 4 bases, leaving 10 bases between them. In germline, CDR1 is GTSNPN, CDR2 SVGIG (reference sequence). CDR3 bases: TGTGCCTGGAGGGACACAGGGTACGAGCAGTACTTC. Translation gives CAWRDTGYEQYF.

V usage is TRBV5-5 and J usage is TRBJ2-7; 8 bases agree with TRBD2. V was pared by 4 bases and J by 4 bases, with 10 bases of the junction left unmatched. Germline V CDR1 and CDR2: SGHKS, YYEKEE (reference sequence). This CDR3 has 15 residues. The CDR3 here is CASSAGTSNLYEQYF. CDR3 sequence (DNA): TGTGCCAGCAGCGCTGGGACTAGTAACCTATACGAGCAGTACTTC.

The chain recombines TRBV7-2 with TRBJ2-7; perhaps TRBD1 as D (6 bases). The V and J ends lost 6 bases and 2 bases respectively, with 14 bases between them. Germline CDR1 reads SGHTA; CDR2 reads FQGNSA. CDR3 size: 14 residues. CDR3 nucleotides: TGTGCCAGCAGTAAAGGGGGTCCGACCTACGAGCAGTACTTC. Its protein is CASSKGGPTYEQYF.

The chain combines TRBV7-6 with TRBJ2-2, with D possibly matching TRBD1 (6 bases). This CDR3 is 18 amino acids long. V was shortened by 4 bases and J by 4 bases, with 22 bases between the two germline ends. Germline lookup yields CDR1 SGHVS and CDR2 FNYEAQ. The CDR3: CASSSGQSRNLPTGELFF. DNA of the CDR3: TGTGCCAGCAGCTCAGGACAGTCGAGGAACCTTCCCACCGGGGAGCTGTTTTTT. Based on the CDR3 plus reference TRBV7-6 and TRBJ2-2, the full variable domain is GAGVSQSPRYKVTKRGQDVALRCDPISGHVSLYWYRQALGQGPEFLTYFNYEAQQDKSGLPNDRFSAERPEGSISTLTIQRTEQRDSAMYRCASSSGQSRNLPTGELFFGEGSRLTVL.

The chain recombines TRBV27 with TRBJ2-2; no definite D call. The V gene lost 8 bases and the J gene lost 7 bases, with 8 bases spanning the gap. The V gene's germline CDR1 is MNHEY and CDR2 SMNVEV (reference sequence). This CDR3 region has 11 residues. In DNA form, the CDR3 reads TGTGCCAGCTTTCTTAACGGGGAGCTGTTTTTT. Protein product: CASFLNGELFF.

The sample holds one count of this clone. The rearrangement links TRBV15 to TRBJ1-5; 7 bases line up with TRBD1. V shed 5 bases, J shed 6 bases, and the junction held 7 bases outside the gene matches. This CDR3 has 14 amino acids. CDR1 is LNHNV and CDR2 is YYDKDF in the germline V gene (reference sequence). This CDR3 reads CATSGRQGVQPQHF. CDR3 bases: TGTGCCACCAGCGGAAGACAGGGTGTTCAGCCCCAGCATTTT.

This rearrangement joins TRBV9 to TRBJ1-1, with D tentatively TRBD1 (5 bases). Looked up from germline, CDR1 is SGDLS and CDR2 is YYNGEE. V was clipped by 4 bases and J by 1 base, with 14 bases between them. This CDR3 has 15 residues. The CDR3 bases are TGTGCCAGCAGCTCTGAGGGGTGGGCGAACACTGAAGCTTTCTTT. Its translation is CASSSEGWANTEAFF.

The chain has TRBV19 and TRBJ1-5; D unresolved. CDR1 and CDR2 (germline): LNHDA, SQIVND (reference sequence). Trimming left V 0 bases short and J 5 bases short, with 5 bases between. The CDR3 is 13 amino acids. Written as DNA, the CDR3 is TGTGCCAGTAGTATAGATGCCCATCAGCCCCAGCATTTT. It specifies CASSIDAHQPQHF.

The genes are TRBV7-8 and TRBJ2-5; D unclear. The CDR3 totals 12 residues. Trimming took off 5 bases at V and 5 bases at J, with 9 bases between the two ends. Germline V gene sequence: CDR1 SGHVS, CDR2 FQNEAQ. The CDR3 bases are TGTGCCAGCAGCCGCGAACGGGAGACCCAGTACTTC. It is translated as CASSRERETQYF.